The 15 T cell receptor beta chains given below trace back to one sample, sequenced in a study of blood T cell repertoires in COVID-19. Produced via immunoSEQ multiplex PCR; TCRdb's table is partial and in-frame only. The data hold 55,000 to 70,000 clones, with approximately 86% observed a single time. The sequencing input was peripheral blood. These receptors originate from a man over 45 with acute or convalescent COVID-19.

This clone was found a few times. The gene calls are TRBV5-1 and TRBJ2-7; 8 bases line up with TRBD2. This CDR3 comprises 15 residues. Germline CDR1 reads SGHRS; CDR2 reads YFSETQ. V was pared by 4 bases and J by 4 bases, with 10 bases of the junction left unmatched. In DNA form, the CDR3 reads TGCGCCAGCAGCGTGGCGGGGGGCGCGGGGTACGAGCAGTACTTC. Amino acid sequence: CASSVAGGAGYEQYF.

This chain uses TRBV11-2 with TRBJ1-2; D remains unclear. This CDR3 has 13 amino acids. Germline-derived CDR1 and CDR2 are SGHAT and FQNNGV. V gave up 1 base and J gave up 4 bases, with 7 bases separating them. The CDR3 region has the DNA TGTGCCAGCAGCTTAGCAGGTTCCTATGGCTACACCTTC. Translation: CASSLAGSYGYTF.

The chain recombines TRBV4-2 with TRBJ1-1; TRBD1 might be the D (6 bases). The CDR3 sequence is 12 residues long. V lost 1 base and J 11 bases, leaving 11 bases between the germline ends. Germline CDR1 is LGHNA and CDR2 is YNFKEQ. This CDR3 reads CASSQVAGDAFF. The CDR3 nucleotides read TGTGCCAGCAGCCAAGTTGCAGGGGATGCTTTCTTT.

The V gene is TRBV5-5, the J gene TRBJ2-1; 7 nucleotides match TRBD2. V trimming: 4 bases; J trimming: 0 bases; junction bases outside the gene matches: 4. The CDR3 runs 15 residues. Germline V gene sequence: CDR1 SGHKS, CDR2 YYEKEE (reference sequence). The CDR3 nucleotides are TGTGCCAGCAGCGCACGGACTAGCTCCTACAATGAGCAGTTCTTC. Translating it yields CASSARTSSYNEQFF.

This chain links TRBV25-1 with TRBJ2-7; perhaps TRBD2 as D (6 bases). This CDR3 contains 16 residues. Deletions cut 1 base from V and 2 bases from J, with 15 bases between. CDR1 and CDR2 (germline): MGHDK, SYGVNS. The CDR3 region has the DNA TGTGCCAGCAGTGAATCGGCCAGGGAGGAACCCTACGAGCAGTACTTC. It codes for CASSESAREEPYEQYF.

The chain carries TRBV5-4 and TRBJ1-4; D gene uncertain. The CDR3 is made up of 15 amino acids. V lost 1 base, J lost 2 bases, and 9 bases lay in between. Germline V CDR1 and CDR2: SGHNT, YYREEE (reference sequence). CDR3 DNA sequence: TGTGCCAGCAGCTTGCTTGCGGGGACTAATGAAAAACTGTTTTTT. Protein sequence: CASSLLAGTNEKLFF.

The rearrangement links TRBV11-3 to TRBJ2-5; TRBD1 might be the D (5 bases). Germline loops: CDR1 SGHNT, CDR2 YENEEA. The CDR3 runs 12 residues. V lost 8 bases and J lost 5, with 12 bases in between. CDR3 in DNA: TGTGCCAGCGGGGCAATCTCGGAGACCCAGTACTTC. Its translation is CASGAISETQYF.

J is TRBJ2-3 and V is TRBV3-1 (or the pseudogene TRBV3-2); TRBD2 matches at 7 bases. The CDR3 sequence is 18 residues long. J was trimmed by 0 bases and V by 0 bases; bases with no gene match: 9. CDR1 is LGHDT, CDR2 YNNKEL, per germline (reference sequence). CDR3 amino acids: CASSQDTSVGPSTDTQYF. The CDR3 nucleotides read TGTGCCAGCAGCCAAGATACTAGCGTTGGCCCCAGCACAGATACGCAGTATTTT.

This clone was seen only a few times. The chain links TRBV10-3 to TRBJ1-2; a weak D match, TRBD1 (5 bases). Per germline, CDR1 ENHRY and CDR2 SYGVKD. The CDR3 totals 13 residues. V was cut by 8 bases and J by 2 bases, with 12 bases left in between. This CDR3 reads CAIGARVNYGYTF. CDR3 in DNA: TGTGCCATCGGGGCCAGGGTGAACTATGGCTACACCTTC.

The chain carries TRBV10-3 and TRBJ1-2; 10 bases are shared with TRBD1. This CDR3 comprises 13 residues. V was pared by 8 bases and J by 8 bases, with 8 bases of the junction left unmatched. The V gene's germline CDR1 is ENHRY and CDR2 SYGVKD. The CDR3 loop reads CAIGQGDHRGYTF. CDR3 DNA sequence: TGTGCCATCGGACAGGGGGATCACCGCGGCTACACCTTC.

The rearrangement joins TRBV6-2 or TRBV6-3 to TRBJ1-5; 7 bases align to TRBD1. Looked up from germline, CDR1 is MNHEY and CDR2 is SVGEGT. J gave up 6 bases and V 6 bases, and 11 bases lay outside the gene matches. This CDR3 is built from 15 residues. DNA for the CDR3: TGTGCCAGCAGCCCCGCCCAAGGGGGCGGTCAGCCCCAGCATTTT. Its translation: CASSPAQGGGQPQHF.

The genes are TRBV7-2 and TRBJ1-3; D may be TRBD1 (5 bases). The CDR3 runs 16 residues. V lost 1 base and J lost 3, with 13 bases in between. CDR1 is SGHTA and CDR2 is FQGNSA in the germline V gene. The CDR3 sequence: CASSLDRPTLGNTIYF. CDR3 bases: TGTGCCAGCAGCTTAGACAGGCCGACTCTTGGAAACACCATATATTTT.

The chain uses TRBV5-1 and TRBJ1-1; 7 bases are a match to TRBD1. Germline CDR1 is SGHRS and CDR2 is YFSETQ. The V segment lost 4 bases and the J segment 5 bases; nucleotides outside the gene matches: 14. CDR3 length: 16 residues. The CDR3 region is CASSIRDSYLSTEAFF. CDR3 in DNA: TGCGCCAGCAGCATACGGGACAGCTATTTGAGTACTGAAGCTTTCTTT.

The chain couples TRBV5-1 to TRBJ1-2, with D hard to call. The V end lost 4 bases, the J end lost 4 bases, and 17 bases lay between the germline ends. CDR1 and CDR2 (germline): SGHRS, YFSETQ. The length of the CDR3 is 15 residues. CDR3: CASSPQNHEAYGYTF. CDR3 bases: TGCGCCAGCAGCCCGCAAAATCATGAGGCCTATGGCTACACCTTC.

The chain employs TRBV7-2 and TRBJ2-7; possible D gene TRBD2, 7 bases. The CDR3 has 16 residues. Germline CDR1 reads SGHTA; CDR2 reads FQGNSA. Trimming left V 6 bases short and J 1 base short, with 19 bases between. CDR3 in DNA: TGTGCCAGCAGGTCCAAGGGGGGTAGCGGGTCCTACGAGCAGTACTTC. Its translation: CASRSKGGSGSYEQYF.